This T cell receptor beta chain was found in a study of shared T cell receptors in the human thymus (dated by TCRdb to 2020 to 2022). Study-wide context: The study examined how self-reactive, shared T-cell receptor alpha chains are generated in the human thymus.

The library was generated by the immunoSEQ multiplex PCR assay. TCRdb retrieved this table from immuneACCESS and kept in-frame rearrangements only. Not all clones are present; in checked studies, unresolved V genes account for under half, and no reason is known for the remainder. The sample table lists 500,000 to 750,000 clones, more than 75% of them with a count of one. Of the sample, approximately 0.01% falls within the top ten clones. This clone has only a few counts. Its recognized antigen is unknown. No base-level quality is on record; no much larger clone is a single base apart. From a lookup of the germline V gene, CDR1 and CDR2 are SGHAT and FQNNGV. The CDR3 covers 15 residues, taking in both the cysteine and the phenylalanine. Left in the record is the CDR3 DNA by itself, 45 bases read in frame from the first base. The junction shows trimming of 4 bases on V and 3 bases on J, plus 16 bases between the germline ends.

The same sample was also studied in work on human thymus T cells. As described in the second report: Immunologically healthy infants undergoing open corrective cardiac surgery for congenital heart defects in Finland were used as donors. The thymus tissue came from surgical resects taken out during corrective cardiac surgery. Usage of V and J gene segments appeared to be biased in both the thymic and the peripheral blood repertoires. Highly overlapping thymic TCR repertoires among unrelated individuals were reported in the related research. TCR alpha and beta repertoires from seven to nine infant thymus samples and a few related peripheral blood samples were characterized in the study. The infant donors were roughly 6 to 250 days old, and the cohort included a handful of males and two females. After being mechanically released from the tissue, thymocytes were kept at -70 degrees C in pellets of roughly 9.5-32 million cells. A QIAsymphony instrument was used to extract genomic DNA from frozen cell pellets. The immunoSEQ multiplex PCR assay was used to amplify the TCRB and TCRAD loci from a standardized quantity of quality-controlled genomic DNA. Amplicons spanned the V(D)J region at a length sufficient to cover the CDR3 and identify V and J genes. Through the commercial immunoSEQ service, the amplicons were sequenced on an Illumina platform. Primer bias and sequencing errors were corrected as previously described, and TCRAD and TCRB definitions were based on the IMGT database. The repertoires were analysed using immunoSEQ Analyzer 3.0 and VDJTools for basic statistics, V/J segment usage, diversity estimates, rarefaction and pairwise overlap. To estimate diversity, the Chao1, ChaoE, Efron-Thisted, Shannon and inverse Simpson indices were applied, and diversity was also estimated on datasets down-sampled to the smallest sample. For repertoire overlap, CDR3 nucleotide sequence, V gene and J gene had to match strictly, and clustering was done by Jaccard-based multidimensional scaling. On average, roughly 810,000 unique TCRB clonotypes were obtained from thymus samples, compared with approximately 84,000 from blood samples.

This receptor was taken from a boy younger than two with a congenital heart defect. Donor details come from another sample of the same person, matched by shared clones. The chain employs TRBV11-2 and TRBJ2-7; the D gene is unclear. The sample comprised thymocytes. The CDR3: CASSSGSTLDYEQYF. The sequenced DNA is TGTGCCAGCAGCTCCGGGTCGACCCTCGACTACGAGCAGTACTTC.